The 4 T cell receptor beta chains given below trace back to one sample, sequenced in a study of monozygotic twins with inflammatory bowel disease (dated 2019 in TCRdb). Library preparation used 5' RACE. The instrument was an Illumina HiSeq 2500. Following reprocessing of the reads by TCRdb, the data hold one row per CDR3 protein sequence and no DNA is available. This sample's table contains about 140,000 distinct CDR3 sequences. Less than 3% of the sample comes from the top ten. The sequenced material came from blood. These receptors were collected from a human donor with ulcerative colitis or Crohn's disease, or a healthy co-twin of an affected twin (not recorded which).

The V gene is TRBV2, the J gene TRBJ1-5; as DNA is missing, the TRBD1 call by TCRdb cannot be tested. CDR1 and CDR2 (germline): SNHLY, FYNNEI. The CDR3 extends over 14 amino acids. The CDR3 loop reads CASSAGTGNQPQHF.

The chain uses TRBV7-9 and TRBJ2-7; checking the TCRdb D call of TRBD2 is not possible without DNA. The CDR3 has 16 amino acids. Germline CDR1 reads SEHNR; CDR2 reads FQNEAQ (reference sequence). CDR3 region: CASSSLGGRESYEQYF.

The chain is built from TRBV5-6 and TRBJ2-5. Germline assignment: CDR1 SGHDT and CDR2 YYEEEE. This CDR3 region has 15 residues. The chain's CDR3 is CASSLISGGQETQYF.

The chain carries TRBV5-1 and TRBJ1-4. Germline lookup yields CDR1 SGHRS and CDR2 YFSETQ. CDR3 length: 15 amino acids. CDR3 in amino acids: CASSLPTTTNEKLFF. The entire variable domain, with the rest obtained from reference TRBV5-1 and TRBJ1-4, is as follows: KAGVTQTPRYLIKTRGQQVTLSCSPISGHRSVSWYQQTPGQGLQFLFEYFSETQRNKGNFPGRFSGRQFSNSRSEMNVSTLELGDSALYLCASSLPTTTNEKLFFGSGTQLSVL.